Reported below is one TCR beta chain. Original analysis: Using reference gene primer amplification, nucleated cell counts were estimated. The assay was immunoSEQ multiplex PCR, and TCRdb's table has in-frame clones only and misses some. Clone size and V and J calls were adopted from that table, with D and trimming inferred from the DNA. The sample lists under 150,000 clones, roughly 80% occurring once. The data derive from a study of blood T cell repertoires in COVID-19. Study-level information: Material from acute and convalescent COVID-19 was sourced from the United States, Italy and Spain.

Sequences were obtained from peripheral blood. The receptor was isolated from a man between 50 and 59 years old with acute or convalescent COVID-19.

CDR3: CASSPPSGGHNEQFF. Written as DNA, the CDR3 is TGTGCCAGCAGTCCGCCTAGCGGGGGTCACAATGAGCAGTTCTTC. This chain uses TRBV27 with TRBJ2-1, with TRBD2 identical over 10 bases. J was trimmed by 5 bases and V by 5 bases; bases with no gene match: 6. The length of the CDR3 is 15 residues. Germline V lookup: CDR1 MNHEY, CDR2 SMNVEV (reference sequence).